These 16 T cell receptor beta chains were all obtained from the same sample, sequenced in a study of cytomegalovirus exposure and HLA in healthy donors (dated by TCRdb to about 2017). Libraries were constructed by the immunoSEQ multiplex PCR assay. The table was pulled from immuneACCESS by TCRdb, which kept in-frame rearrangements only. Such tables lose some clones; where checked, under half of the loss comes from unresolved V genes, and the rest has no known cause. For this sample there are about 200,000 clones; over 75% appear just once. Clones ranked in the top ten supply roughly 2% of the sample. Material: PBMCs. These receptors came from a woman between 18 and 29 years old in good health and CMV-seropositive.

This clone came up a few times. This chain uses TRBV19 with TRBJ2-7, with 10 bases matching TRBD2. Germline V gene lookup returns CDR1 LNHDA and CDR2 SQIVND (reference sequence). This CDR3 has 15 residues. J lost 3 bases, V lost 4 bases, and 6 bases had no gene match. This CDR3 reads CASSNLAGAGYEQYF. CDR3 DNA sequence: TGTGCCAGTAGTAATCTAGCGGGAGCAGGCTACGAGCAGTACTTC.

The V and J genes are TRBV27 and TRBJ2-1; D might be TRBD1 (7 bases). The CDR3 runs 15 residues. V lost 4 bases, J lost 5 bases, and 15 bases lay in between. Germline V gene data show CDR1 as MNHEY and CDR2 as SMNVEV (reference sequence). The CDR3 nucleotides are TGTGCCAGCAGTTATCGACAGGGCGGGAACAATGAGCAGTTCTTC. Protein: CASSYRQGGNNEQFF.

This chain uses TRBV13 with TRBJ2-7; a weak D match, TRBD2 (6 bases). The CDR3 has 13 amino acids. V lost 0 bases and J 7 bases, leaving 10 bases between the germline ends. The germline V gene has CDR1 PRHDT and CDR2 FYEKMQ (reference sequence). The CDR3 DNA reads as TGTGCCAGCAGCTTAGGGGAGGGCGTTGAGCAGTACTTC. Translated, it gives CASSLGEGVEQYF.

As regards this clone: The junction differs from germline at one of its ends, possibly a read error. J is TRBJ2-7 and V is TRBV7-7, with TRBD1 matching 10 bases. The CDR3 consists of 14 residues. Germline values: CDR1 SSHAT, CDR2 FNYEAQ (reference sequence). The chain's CDR3 is CASSPGQGPYEQYF. DNA of the CDR3: TGTGCTAGCAGCCCGGGACAGGGGCCCTACGAGCAGTACTTC. The full variable domain, with the rest looked up from reference TRBV7-7 and TRBJ2-7, is GAGVSQSPRYKVTKRGQDVTLRCDPISSHATLYWYQQALGQGPEFLTYFNYEAQPDKSGLPSDRFSAERPEGSISTLTIQRTEQRDSAMYRCASSPGQGPYEQYFGPGTRLTVT.

The rearrangement joins TRBV4-1 to TRBJ2-5, with 8 bases that match TRBD1. CDR3 length equals 16 residues. The J segment lost 4 bases and the V segment lost 1 base, leaving 8 bases of the junction unmatched. Germline V gives CDR1 MGHRA, CDR2 YSYEKL. The CDR3 nucleotides are TGCGCCAGCAGCCAAGTCCCGCAGGGGGCCCCAGAGACCCAGTACTTC. It yields the protein CASSQVPQGAPETQYF.

This chain links TRBV9 with TRBJ2-1; TRBD2 aligns across 14 bases. This CDR3 spans 19 amino acids. V lost 3 bases, J lost 4 bases, and 12 bases stayed unmatched. The V gene's germline CDR1 is SGDLS and CDR2 YYNGEE. The CDR3 sequence is CASSERLAGGHVRYNEQFF. CDR3 in DNA: TGTGCCAGCAGCGAGCGACTAGCGGGAGGGCACGTGAGGTACAATGAGCAGTTCTTC.

This chain connects TRBV19 to TRBJ1-3; weak D call: TRBD1 (6 bases). The germline V gene has CDR1 LNHDA and CDR2 SQIVND (reference sequence). Trimming pared 10 bases from V and 2 bases from J, leaving 9 bases between. The CDR3 length is 12 residues. The CDR3 loop is CATGQTGNTIYF. The CDR3 nucleotides are TGTGCCACCGGACAGACTGGAAACACCATATATTTT.

This chain uses TRBV7-9 with TRBJ2-2, with TRBD2 matching over 12 bases. Germline V gene sequence: CDR1 SEHNR, CDR2 FQNEAQ (reference sequence). The V and J ends lost 5 bases and 6 bases, in that order; junction bases with no gene match: 4. CDR3 length: 15 amino acids. CDR3 protein: CASSRTSGKAGELFF. In DNA form, the CDR3 reads TGTGCCAGCAGCAGGACTAGCGGGAAGGCCGGGGAGCTGTTTTTT. Using reference TRBV7-9 and TRBJ2-2 for the parts outside the CDR3, the full variable domain is DTGVSQNPRHKITKRGQNVTFRCDPISEHNRLYWYRQTLGQGPEFLTYFQNEAQLEKSRLLSDRFSAERPKGSFSTLEIQRTEQGDSAMYLCASSRTSGKAGELFFGEGSRLTVL.

The V call is TRBV19, the J call TRBJ2-3, with D unresolved. The CDR3 covers 11 residues. Germline CDR1 and CDR2: LNHDA and SQIVND (reference sequence). The V and J ends lost 8 bases and 5 bases respectively, with 8 bases between them. The CDR3 DNA reads as TGTGCCAGTTCATCGGGAGATACGCAGTATTTT. Its translation: CASSSGDTQYF.

V gene TRBV6-5 combines with J gene TRBJ1-1; D perhaps matches TRBD1 (6 bases). Trimming left V 2 bases short and J 4 bases short, with 17 bases between. The CDR3 has 16 amino acids. The germline gives CDR1 MNHEY, CDR2 SVGAGI. This CDR3 is CASSYLVQGLGTEAFF. CDR3 DNA sequence: TGTGCCAGCAGTTACCTAGTACAGGGATTGGGCACTGAAGCTTTCTTT.

The V gene is TRBV9, the J gene TRBJ2-1; no clear D gene. This CDR3 is built from 13 residues. Per the germline V gene, CDR1 is SGDLS and CDR2 is YYNGEE. V was trimmed by 7 bases and J by 2 bases, leaving 10 bases between them. The CDR3 is CASQRSPYNEQFF. The CDR3 DNA is TGTGCCAGCCAGCGTAGCCCCTACAATGAGCAGTTCTTC. Using reference TRBV9 and TRBJ2-1 for the parts outside the CDR3, the full variable domain is DSGVTQTPKHLITATGQRVTLRCSPRSGDLSVYWYQQSLDQGLQFLIQYYNGEERAKGNILERFSAQQFPDLHSELNLSSLELGDSALYFCASQRSPYNEQFFGPGTRLTVL.

The rearrangement uses TRBV9 and TRBJ2-6; perhaps TRBD1 as D (6 bases). Deletions cut 4 bases from V and 4 bases from J, with 18 bases between. The CDR3 contains 17 residues. Germline V gene lookup returns CDR1 SGDLS and CDR2 YYNGEE. The CDR3 here is CASSQQAMGAGANVLTF. CDR3 DNA sequence: TGTGCCAGCAGCCAGCAGGCGATGGGGGCCGGGGCCAACGTCCTGACTTTC. Supplemented by reference TRBV9 and TRBJ2-6, the full variable domain reads DSGVTQTPKHLITATGQRVTLRCSPRSGDLSVYWYQQSLDQGLQFLIQYYNGEERAKGNILERFSAQQFPDLHSELNLSSLELGDSALYFCASSQQAMGAGANVLTFGAGSRLTVL.

This rearrangement joins TRBV6-1 to TRBJ1-2, with a weak D call TRBD1 (6 bases). Germline V gives CDR1 MNHNS, CDR2 SASEGT. The ends were cut back, 6 bases at V and 4 bases at J, with 12 bases in the middle. The CDR3 runs 13 residues. The CDR3 here is CASSADSSYGYTF. CDR3 in DNA: TGTGCCAGCAGCGCGGACAGTTCCTATGGCTACACCTTC.

The chain has TRBV6-5 and TRBJ2-1; TRBD2 agrees at 14 bases. The CDR3 extends over 13 amino acids. Germline loops: CDR1 MNHEY, CDR2 SVGAGI. The J segment lost 15 bases and the V segment lost 5 bases, leaving 6 bases of the junction unmatched. The CDR3: CASSLGLAGGPFF. The CDR3 DNA is TGTGCCAGCAGTCTTGGACTAGCGGGAGGCCCGTTCTTC.

This clone was counted between two and nine times. The genes are TRBV5-6 and TRBJ1-2; TRBD1 might be the D (6 bases). CDR3 length: 13 amino acids. CDR1 and CDR2 (germline): SGHDT, YYEEEE. V shed 0 bases and J shed 8 bases, with 11 bases lying between them. The CDR3 nucleotides are TGTGCCAGCAGCTTGGCAGGGGCGCGGGGCTACACCTTC. This translates into CASSLAGARGYTF.

This clone has more than one count but fewer than ten. CDR3 DNA: TGTGCCAGCAGCCTCGGAGGAACCACCTACGAGCAGTACTTC. It encodes CASSLGGTTYEQYF. The V gene is TRBV7-8, the J gene TRBJ2-7; TRBD2 might be the D (5 bases). CDR1 and CDR2 from the germline V gene are SGHVS and FQNEAQ. Trimming took off 5 bases at V and 2 bases at J, with 13 bases between the two ends. The CDR3 has 14 residues.